This T cell receptor (beta chain) originates from a study of shared clonotypes between healthy human individuals (dated by TCRdb to 2018 to 2021). General notes on the study: A couple of women and a few men aged 18 to 49 years were included in the cohort. For each donor, three plates each were used for CD4 naive and CD4 memory, two plates were used for CD8 naive, and one plate was used for CD8 memory. Blood TCR repertoires of about five healthy adults were deeply sequenced to estimate repertoire size and the extent of clonotype sharing between individuals. To increase sequencing depth and limit assay-specific biases, TCR repertoire library preparation and sequencing were carried out by different laboratories using diverse techniques. Leukapheresis yielded between about 0.9 and 10 billion PBMCs per donor. Results and caveats for the whole study, not just this receptor: Naive subsets generally had larger estimated clonotype richness than memory subsets did. Incomplete sequencing was indicated by rarefaction of sorted-subset datasets, despite the large sequencing depth. Based on pairwise subsampling, the degree of clonotype sharing among donors was expected to be affected by sequencing depth. Clonotypes shared by all four sorted-subset donors showed higher generation probabilities than non-shared clonotypes. Sharing across a few donors was observed for about 5% of naive CD4, over 3% of naive CD8, roughly 2.4% of memory CD4, and around 0.42% of memory CD8 clonotypes. Sampling was restricted to blood, and TCR repertoires in tissues likely differ from the TCR repertoires found in blood. Because the study included only a small number of donors, the genetic and exposure-history diversity represented was limited.

The donors were healthy, HIV-negative adults who had no recently reported acute infections or vaccinations. All donors were Caucasian adults living in Nashville, Tennessee, USA. CD4+ T cells were enriched through magnetic negative selection, after which naive cells were positively selected on CD45RA and the remaining negative fraction served as the memory subset. Blood was obtained by leukapheresis, after which PBMCs were separated by Ficoll-Histopaque density gradient centrifugation and cryopreserved in liquid nitrogen vapor phase. Analytical flow cytometry was used to check the purity and quantity of each magnetically sorted T cell population. Genomic DNA was isolated from each sorted fraction and quantified by UV absorbance on a Nanodrop 2000c. TCR CDR3 regions were amplified from genomic DNA by multiplex PCR using the deep immunoSEQ assay. Extracted genomic DNA from each cell subset was distributed evenly across all wells of several immunoSEQ 96-well plates, and each plate was treated as a replicate. Each replicate PCR for sorted subsets received around 0.2 ug genomic DNA, equal to 28,000 or so T cell genomes. The purified libraries were quantified using a Qubit 3.0 fluorometer, sized with a Bioanalyzer 2100, and then quantified again using the KAPA Library Quantification kit. A separate single-read 150-cycle Illumina NextSeq 550 flow cell was used to sequence each immunoSEQ 96-well plate. Per the original workflow: Because the immunoSEQ output held only junctional sequences and lacked quality scores, the filtering could not match the filtering applied to full-length reads. To assign V/J genes and CDR3, sequences were annotated against IMGT germline references using PyIR, a Python wrapper for IgBLAST v1.9. Any read was removed if the V/J assignment was weak (E-value above 1e-6), the CDR3 was missing, or the read contained stop codons, out-of-frame junctions, or ambiguous translated residues. V3J clonotypes were defined as sequences sharing an identical inferred V gene, J gene, and CDR3 amino acid sequence. Percentage overlap between repertoires was computed as shared unique clonotypes divided by the size of the smaller repertoire. Repertoire richness was assessed with RTK rarefaction, the Chao1 estimator, and Recon v2.1 estimates of unobserved clonotypes. Generation probabilities were computed with OLGA for all TCRbeta clonotypes obtained by the gDNA method from a handful of donors. Imported from immuneACCESS, the table was reduced by TCRdb to in-frame sequences with V and J called. These copies leave out some clones; in studies compared against another copy, an unresolved V gene accounts for under half, and the cause of the remainder is not known. Clone size and V and J calls were adopted from that table, with D and trimming inferred from the DNA. The sample table holds 800,000 to 1,200,000 clones, of which about 84% were seen once. The ten largest account for 0.5% to 0.6% of the sample.

About this clone itself: What this receptor recognizes is not known. Per-nucleotide qualities are absent, and no much larger clonotype sits a single base away. Other DNA sequences of this sample code for an identical CDR3.

For CDR1 and CDR2, the germline V gene lists MDHEN and SYDVKM. From the cysteine through the phenylalanine, the CDR3 covers 11 amino acids. Only the CDR3 portion is preserved as DNA: 33 bases, with reading frame beginning at the first base. The germline ends are 4 bases apart after V is trimmed by 5 bases and J by 3 bases. Recombination connected TRBV28 to TRBJ2-5; no D gene can be assigned with confidence. Sequenced material: memory CD4+ T cells from PBMCs. According to the study, the label for this sample's cell subset or site signals: CD45RA-negative fraction. This TCR was recovered from a man aged 18-30 years in good health. Some clones in this sample may be carry-over from other donors' samples. The CDR3 region reads CASSTEETQYF. The DNA sequence follows: TGTGCCAGCAGTACAGAAGAGACCCAGTACTTC.